Described below is a single T cell receptor (beta chain) sequence and its context. The antigen remains undetermined. The sample carries other DNA sequences with the same CDR3. The sample is drawn from a study of T cell responses to AZD1222 COVID-19 vaccine. Germline V gives CDR1 SEHNR, CDR2 FQNEAQ (reference sequence). The CDR3 has 14 amino acids. The ends were cut back, 5 bases at V and 4 bases at J, with 14 bases in the middle. General observations from the study: Vaccination with two AZD1222 doses was followed by a rise in Spike-specific TCR breadth and depth.

The table came from immunoSEQ multiplex PCR; TCRdb's copy has only in-frame clones and leaves some out. The table lists tens of thousands of clones, around 90% of them singletons, with roughly 5.2% in the top ten. This clonotype originated in an adult in good health. The chain links TRBV7-9 to TRBJ1-1, with a tentative D call TRBD1 (6 bases). Sequencing was performed on peripheral blood, taken on day 0 of AZD1222 vaccination. The CDR3 DNA reads TGTGCCAGCAGCCCAAGGCAGGGGAGCACTGAAGCTTTCTTT. The encoded protein is CASSPRQGSTEAFF.